This T cell receptor beta chain stems from a study of T cell responses to AZD1222 COVID-19 vaccine (dated by TCRdb to the early 2020s). In terms of the full investigation: A total of approximately 230 trial participants underwent TCR sequencing, of whom about 200 received two doses of AZD1222 and around 25 received two doses of the MenACWY control vaccine. Trial participants were enrolled by age into subgroups of 18-55, 56-69 and 70-plus years, and around 140, 26 and 57 TCR-sequenced participants, respectively, were included in these subgroups. Broader findings and caveats from the paper: Epitopes outside the regions mutated in the B.1.351 and B.1.1.7 variants were reportedly recognized by nearly half of the unique spike-specific TCRs. The whole spike protein was spanned by vaccine-associated CD4 TCRs, and dominant responses were seen in regions 160-218 and 743-854. In the small 56-69-year group, the increase in depth fell short of significance, most likely because of low power. Only 5 to 7 AZD1222 recipients were SARS-CoV-2 seropositive at baseline, limiting conclusions about previously exposed vaccinees. After two AZD1222 doses, both the breadth and the depth of spike-specific TCRs were significantly higher than at day 0 and than in MenACWY recipients. Because no samples from the day 14 peak response were available, repertoires could be characterized only after the peak T cell response. Most participants were white British and females outnumbered males, and the authors suggested that clonal diversity may have been underestimated.

The CDR3 regions of human TCRbeta chains were subjected to immunosequencing. Turning to the authors' computational methods: Repertoire TCRs were matched against a reference library of SARS-CoV-2-specific TCRs generated with the MIRA antigen-specificity platform. Breadth was defined as the fraction of unique TCRs that were SARS-CoV-2-associated, and depth was defined as the fraction of total T cells that were SARS-CoV-2-associated. Using the MIRA data, each spike-specific TCR was mapped to the spike region that the TCR reacts to and placed in a CD4 or CD8 class. Log10-transformed breadth and depth values were compared by one-way ANOVA with Sidak's multiple comparisons tests. TCRdb took over this immuneACCESS table, retaining in-frame rearrangements with V and J assigned. Such tables are incomplete; in checked studies, under half of the missing clones stem from an unresolved V gene, and the remainder is unexplained. The D gene and trimming were derived from the DNA, and the V and J assignments and clone size from that table. The sample table records over 85,000 clones; about 95% of these occur just once. The ten most abundant clones make up approximately 2.8% of the sample.

The germline V gene yields SGHVS for CDR1 and FQNEAQ for CDR2. From the cysteine through the phenylalanine, the CDR3 covers 13 amino acids. Only CDR3 DNA remains: 39 bases, in frame from the first base. The germline ends are 15 bases apart after V is trimmed by 3 bases and J by 10 bases. Regarding this clone: Its antigen has not been determined. No quality values exist for individual bases; no much larger clone is one base distant.

This specimen's time point label, interpreted: about 28 days (+/-7) after the second vaccine dose. AZD1222 recipients with second doses at about 4 weeks or about 12 weeks were pooled, because spike-specific TCR depth and breadth did not differ between schedules. Samples from vaccinated people were obtained from the UK trials COV001 and COV002, which included a single-blind randomized controlled phase 2/3 trial of AZD1222 (ChAdOx1 nCoV-19) in healthy adults. For TCRbeta chain sequencing, PBMC samples from trial participants were taken at day 0 and at day 28 after the second dose. This sample comprised peripheral blood, obtained 28 days after the second AZD1222 dose. In this chain, TRBV7-8 is recombined with TRBJ1-1, and the D gene may be TRBD1, 6 bases matching. This sequence originates from an adult who received the AZD1222 COVID-19 vaccine. In nucleotide form, the sequence is TGTGCCAGCAGCTTTCAGGGGACGGGTATAGCTTTCTTT. Translated, it reads CASSFQGTGIAFF.